This T cell receptor beta chain appears in the sequencing data of a study of blood T cell repertoires in COVID-19. In the study overall: Sites across the United States, Italy and Spain contributed samples from acute and convalescent COVID-19. PBMCs, B-cell-depleted T cells, or T cells were the source of the cDNA or gDNA that made up the material.

Original processing methods: Reference gene primer amplification gave estimated nucleated cell counts. Clones were sequenced by immunoSEQ multiplex PCR, and TCRdb holds only the in-frame ones, with some missing. V and J calls and clone size are as listed in that table; D and trimming were resolved from the DNA. The sample contains about 210,000 clones, around 81% of which appear only once. The sequencing input was peripheral blood. The clonotype was recovered from a human donor in a cohort sampled during active COVID-19.

CDR3 DNA: TGTGCCAGCAGCTCGGGCCCACTAGCGGGTTACGAGCAGTACTTC. It translates to CASSSGPLAGYEQYF. The chain uses TRBV7-2 and TRBJ2-7; 9 bases line up with TRBD2. There are 15 residues in the CDR3. Germline CDR1 is SGHTA and CDR2 is FQGNSA. Unmatched junction bases numbered 8, after V lost 4 bases and J lost 4 bases.